Shown below are 9 T cell receptor beta chains from a single sample sequenced in a study of T-cell reconstitution after alpha-beta-depleted transplantation in children. Unique molecular identifiers were used to barcode this TCRbeta library. Each CDR3 protein is one row after TCRdb ran MiXCR on the PCR reads. Of about 500,000 distinct CDR3 sequences listed, 32% were seen once; the top ten hold approximately 2.3%. The input for sequencing was PBMCs from the stem cell graft donor, taken from the stem cell graft. Receptor source: a human donor who donated a stem cell graft to a child with aplastic anemia.

The chain links TRBV20-1 to TRBJ2-7; D is undetermined. This CDR3 spans 13 amino acids. Germline V CDR1 and CDR2: DFQATT, SNEGSKA (reference sequence). V lost 4 bases, J lost 3 bases, and 13 bases lay in between. The CDR3 protein is CSATLGTDYEQYF. CDR3 nucleotide sequence: TGCAGTGCTACCTTGGGCACCGACTACGAGCAGTACTTC.

The rearrangement joins TRBV9 to TRBJ2-7; tentatively, D is TRBD2 (7 bases). The CDR3 totals 16 residues. Germline V gene sequence: CDR1 SGDLS, CDR2 YYNGEE. The ends were cut back, 4 bases at V and 0 bases at J, with 17 bases in the middle. DNA of the CDR3: TGTGCCAGCAGCCGAGGACAGTGGGGGGGCTCCTACGAGCAGTACTTC. It is translated as CASSRGQWGGSYEQYF. Full variable domain (missing parts from reference TRBV9 and TRBJ2-7): DSGVTQTPKHLITATGQRVTLRCSPRSGDLSVYWYQQSLDQGLQFLIQYYNGEERAKGNILERFSAQQFPDLHSELNLSSLELGDSALYFCASSRGQWGGSYEQYFGPGTRLTVT.

The chain has TRBV12-3 or TRBV12-4 and TRBJ1-5, with D possibly TRBD1 on 6 matching bases. The CDR3 extends over 13 amino acids. V lost 7 bases and J 5 bases, leaving 12 bases between the germline ends. CDR3 DNA sequence: TGTGCCAGCACCCCGACAGGCTATCAGCCCCAGCATTTT. This encodes CASTPTGYQPQHF.

V is TRBV11-2 and J is TRBJ1-5, with 12 bases that match TRBD1. CDR3 size: 17 residues. Looked up from germline, CDR1 is SGHAT and CDR2 is FQNNGV. The ends lost 0 bases at V and 6 bases at J; junction bases unmatched: 6. In nucleotides, the CDR3 is TGTGCCAGCAGCTTAGATTCCGGGACAGGGGGCGCTCAGCCCCAGCATTTT. Translating gives CASSLDSGTGGAQPQHF.

This clonotype was detected only a few times. The rearrangement uses TRBV27 and TRBJ1-4; D is unclear. The CDR3 sequence is 14 residues long. V was trimmed by 0 bases and J by 5 bases, leaving 7 bases between them. The germline gives CDR1 MNHEY, CDR2 SMNVEV (reference sequence). For the CDR3, the DNA is TGTGCCAGCAGTTTATCCTCTTACAATGAAAAACTGTTTTTT. Its translation is CASSLSSYNEKLFF.

The rearrangement links TRBV7-6 to TRBJ2-3, with 9 bases aligning to TRBD1. The CDR3 consists of 15 residues. Germline V gene sequence: CDR1 SGHVS, CDR2 FNYEAQ. J was trimmed by 2 bases and V by 5 bases; bases with no gene match: 5. The CDR3 protein is CASSPGTGPTDTQYF. CDR3 nucleotide sequence: TGTGCCAGCAGCCCCGGGACAGGGCCCACAGATACGCAGTATTTT.

As for this clonotype: An end of the junction differs from the germline gene, which may be a read error. The chain combines TRBV20-1 with TRBJ1-1, with D hard to call. Germline V gene lookup returns CDR1 DFQATT and CDR2 SNEGSKA (reference sequence). This CDR3 comprises 14 residues. In nucleotides, the CDR3 is TGCAGTGCTAGCTCCGCAGGCCCCAACACTGAATCTTTCTTT. This encodes CSASSAGPNTESFF.

This clonotype was counted a few times. V is TRBV27 and J is TRBJ1-2; D remains unclear. CDR3 size: 13 residues. The V end was cut by 2 bases, the J end by 4 bases, with 8 bases between. Germline values: CDR1 MNHEY, CDR2 SMNVEV (reference sequence). CDR3 amino acids: CASSLMGSYGYTF. CDR3 nucleotide sequence: TGTGCCAGCAGTTTAATGGGCAGCTATGGCTACACCTTC.

This clonotype was observed a handful of times. This chain links TRBV6-2 or TRBV6-3 with TRBJ2-7, with TRBD1 as a possible D gene (5 bases). Germline CDR1 MNHEY, CDR2 SVGEGT. The V end lost 2 bases, the J end lost 6 bases, and 8 bases lay between the germline ends. The CDR3 totals 12 residues. This CDR3 is CASSYPRAEQYV. DNA for the CDR3: TGTGCCAGCAGTTACCCCAGGGCCGAGCAGTACGTC.